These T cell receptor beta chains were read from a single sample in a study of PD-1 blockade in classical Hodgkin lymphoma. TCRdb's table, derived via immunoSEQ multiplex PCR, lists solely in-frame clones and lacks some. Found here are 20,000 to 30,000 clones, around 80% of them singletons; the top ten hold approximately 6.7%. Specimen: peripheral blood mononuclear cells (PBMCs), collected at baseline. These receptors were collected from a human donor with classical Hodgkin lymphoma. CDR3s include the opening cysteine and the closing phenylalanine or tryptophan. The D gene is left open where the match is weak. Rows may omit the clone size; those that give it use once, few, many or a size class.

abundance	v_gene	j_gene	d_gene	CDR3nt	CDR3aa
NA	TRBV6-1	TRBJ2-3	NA	TGTGCCAGCAGTCGGGACAGCACAGATACGCAGTATTTT	CASSRDSTDTQYF
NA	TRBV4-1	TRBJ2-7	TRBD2	TGCGCCAGCAGCCAAGGGACTAGCTCCTACGAGCAGTACTTC	CASSQGTSSYEQYF
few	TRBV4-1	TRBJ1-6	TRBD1	TGCGCCAGCAGCCCTCGGACAGGGGGAAATTCACCCCTCCACTTT	CASSPRTGGNSPLHF
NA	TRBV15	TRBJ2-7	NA	TGTGCCACCAGCAGAGAAGGGGGGAGCCAGGGAGTCTACGAGCAGTACTTC	CATSREGGSQGVYEQYF
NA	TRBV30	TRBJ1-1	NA	TGTGCCTGGAGTGCGAGGGGTGAAGCTTTCTTT	CAWSARGEAFF
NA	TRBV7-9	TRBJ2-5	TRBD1	TGTGCCAGCAGCTTCGGGACAGAGCACCAAGAGACCCAGTACTTC	CASSFGTEHQETQYF
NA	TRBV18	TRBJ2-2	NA	TGTGCCAGCTCACCACGGGTGCGGGGTGCCGGGGAGCTGTTTTTT	CASSPRVRGAGELFF
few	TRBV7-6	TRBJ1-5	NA	TGTGCCAGCAGCAAACATGGAGGTCGGGGAGAACAGCCCCAGCATTTT	CASSKHGGRGEQPQHF
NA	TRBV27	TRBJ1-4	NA	TGTGCCACCGGGGCGGGACGCGAAAAACTGTTTTTT	CATGAGREKLFF
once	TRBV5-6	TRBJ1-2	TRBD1	TGTGCCACCAGGGGGACAACCGGATATGGCTACACCTTC	CATRGTTGYGYTF
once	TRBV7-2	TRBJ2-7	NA	TGTGCCAGCAGCTTACAAAACACTGCCGGGACCCCCTACGAGCAGTACTTC	CASSLQNTAGTPYEQYF
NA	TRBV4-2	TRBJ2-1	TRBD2	TGTGCCAGCAGCCAAGGCAGTGGCGGGGGGCCTTACAATGAGCAGTTCTTC	CASSQGSGGGPYNEQFF
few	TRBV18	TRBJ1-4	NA	TGTGCCAGCTCACCTTTAGAATCTGAAAAACTGTTTTTT	CASSPLESEKLFF
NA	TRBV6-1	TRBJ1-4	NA	TGTGCCAGCAGTGAGGGAACTAGGGGGGGTGAAAAACTGTTTTTT	CASSEGTRGGEKLFF
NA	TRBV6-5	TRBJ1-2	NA	TGTGCCAGCAGTTACTCGTCGGGGGCTAATGGCTACACCTTC	CASSYSSGANGYTF
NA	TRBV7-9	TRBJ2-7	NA	TGTGCCAGCAGCCGACTGCAGGACGAGCAGTACTTC	CASSRLQDEQYF
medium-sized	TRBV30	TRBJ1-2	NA	TGCAGGATTACGAAGACTAACTATGGCTACACCTTC	CRITKTNYGYTF
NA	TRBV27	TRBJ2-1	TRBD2	TGTGCCAGCAGTTTACGGCGGGGGGCTTATGACAATGAGCAGTTCTTC	CASSLRRGAYDNEQFF
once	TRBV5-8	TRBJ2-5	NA	TGTGCCAGCAGCTTGGGGGGACGTGTACAAGAGACCCAGTACTTC	CASSLGGRVQETQYF
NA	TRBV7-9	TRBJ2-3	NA	TGTGCCAGCAGCTTGTTTCGGCAGGGTTACACAGATACGCAGTATTTT	CASSLFRQGYTDTQYF
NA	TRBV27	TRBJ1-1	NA	TGTGCCAGCAGTTTAGTCATCCATCCACAGGGGAACACTGAAGCTTTCTTT	CASSLVIHPQGNTEAFF
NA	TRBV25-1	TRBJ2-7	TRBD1	TGTGCCAGCCAGACAGGGTCCTACGAGCAGTACTTC	CASQTGSYEQYF
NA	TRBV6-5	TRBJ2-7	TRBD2	TGTGCCAGCAGCCCCACCTCAACTAGCGGCAAGCAGTACTTC	CASSPTSTSGKQYF
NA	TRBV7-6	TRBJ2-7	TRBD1	TGTGCCAGCAGCTTAGCAGACAGGGTACAGCAGTACTTC	CASSLADRVQQYF
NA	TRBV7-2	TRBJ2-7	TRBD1	TGTGCCAGCAGCTTATATTTTCCGGGACAGGGGATCGACGAGCAGTACTTC	CASSLYFPGQGIDEQYF
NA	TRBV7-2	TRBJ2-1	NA	TGTGCCAGCAGTCTGGTGGGTCACTACAATGAGCAGTTCTTC	CASSLVGHYNEQFF
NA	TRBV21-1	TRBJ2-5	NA	TGTGCCAGCAGCCCATCGTCGGCTAGCGGGGGGAGGGAGACCCAGTACTTC	CASSPSSASGGRETQYF
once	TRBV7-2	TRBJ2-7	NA	TGTGCCAGCAGCCAAGAAGGGGCCTCCTACGAGCAGTACTTC	CASSQEGASYEQYF
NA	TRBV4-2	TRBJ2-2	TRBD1	TGTGCCAGCAGCCCGGGACAGGGGGGCACCGGGGAGCTGTTTTTT	CASSPGQGGTGELFF
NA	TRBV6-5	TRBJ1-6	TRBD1	TGTGCCAGCAGGCCGACAGGGGAGTATTCACCCCTCCACTTT	CASRPTGEYSPLHF
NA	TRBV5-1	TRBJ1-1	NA	TGCGCCAGCAGCTTGCTTAGAGGAGGAGCTTTCTTT	CASSLLRGGAFF
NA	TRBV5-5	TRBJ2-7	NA	TGTGCCAGCAGTTGGACAGCAGACTACGAGCAGTACTTC	CASSWTADYEQYF
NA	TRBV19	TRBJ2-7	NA	TGTGCCAGTAGTATCCAGGGGTCCTACGAGCAGTACTTC	CASSIQGSYEQYF
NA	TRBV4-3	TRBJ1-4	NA	TGCGCCAGCAGCCCTCGACAGTTTGCAACTAATGAAAAACTGTTTTTT	CASSPRQFATNEKLFF
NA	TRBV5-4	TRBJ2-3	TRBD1	TGTGCCAGCAGCCCCGGGACAGGGTTTATCACAGATACGCAGTATTTT	CASSPGTGFITDTQYF
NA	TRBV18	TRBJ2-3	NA	TGTGCCAGCTCACCAGGACGCGCGGGGACGCAGTATTTT	CASSPGRAGTQYF
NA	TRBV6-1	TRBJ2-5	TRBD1	TGTGCCAGCAGGTACGGGACAGTCCAAGAGACCCAGTACTTC	CASRYGTVQETQYF
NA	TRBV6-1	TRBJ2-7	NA	TGTGCCAGCCCCAGGAGCTCCTACGAGCAGTACTTC	CASPRSSYEQYF
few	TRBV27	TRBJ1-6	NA	TGTGCCAGCAGTACCCCGGGAGGCTATAATTCACCCCTCCACTTT	CASSTPGGYNSPLHF
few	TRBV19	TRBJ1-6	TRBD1	TGTGCCAGTAGAGGGATTGACAGGGGCTATAATTCACCCCTCCACTTT	CASRGIDRGYNSPLHF
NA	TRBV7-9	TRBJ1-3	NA	TGTGCCAGCAGTCGGGACATTCCTGGAAACACCATATATTTT	CASSRDIPGNTIYF
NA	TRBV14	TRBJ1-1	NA	TGTGCCAGCAGCCTGCGGCTGAACACTGAAGCTTTCTTT	CASSLRLNTEAFF
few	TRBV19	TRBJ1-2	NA	TGTGCCAGTAGTTCCGACAGGTCGACTAACTATGGCTACACCTTC	CASSSDRSTNYGYTF
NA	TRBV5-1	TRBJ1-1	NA	TGCGCCAGCAGCTTAGGGATGAACACTGAAGCTTTCTTT	CASSLGMNTEAFF
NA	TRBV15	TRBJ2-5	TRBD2	TGTGCCACCAGGGACGTAGCGGGGGGGGGTCTAGAGACCCAGTACTTC	CATRDVAGGGLETQYF
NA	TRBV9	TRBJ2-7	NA	TGTGCCAGCAGCGTAGAGCCCTCCAGCTACGAGCAGTACTTC	CASSVEPSSYEQYF
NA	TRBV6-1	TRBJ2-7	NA	TGTGCCAGCAGTGAGGTCAGTAATCGGGAGCAGTACTTC	CASSEVSNREQYF
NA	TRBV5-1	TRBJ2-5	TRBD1	TGCGCCAGCAGCTTGGCTAGGGGACAGGGAGAGGCCCAAGAGACCCAGTACTTC	CASSLARGQGEAQETQYF
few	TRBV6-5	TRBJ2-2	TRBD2	TGTGCCAGCAGGCGGGGGGCCTTCGGCGGGGAGCTGTTTTTT	CASRRGAFGGELFF
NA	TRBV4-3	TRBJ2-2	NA	TGCGCCAGCAGCCAAGAAGAGGGGGGGTCCGGGGAGCTGTTTTTT	CASSQEEGGSGELFF
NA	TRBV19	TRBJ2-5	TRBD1	TGTGCCAGTAGTTACTCGACAGGGTCCAAGGGGACCCAGTACTTC	CASSYSTGSKGTQYF
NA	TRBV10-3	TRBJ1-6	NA	TGTGCCATCAGTGTCGGCCGCCGGATCGATAATTCACCCCTCCACTTT	CAISVGRRIDNSPLHF